This T cell receptor beta chain is drawn from a study of OX40 agonist ivuxolimab in advanced cancers. The germline V gene encodes CDR1 SGHRS and CDR2 YFSETQ. This CDR3 has 18 amino acids. Deletions cut 4 bases from V and 4 bases from J, with 25 bases between. Here immunoSEQ multiplex PCR was the method, and the copy in TCRdb shows in-frame clones only, minus some. Here the sample spans some 86,000 clones, around 88% being singletons. The specimen was CD4+ or CD8+ T cells sorted from blood, collected in a trial of the OX40 agonist ivuxolimab. The source of this sequence is an adult with an advanced solid tumor such as melanoma, head and neck, liver or kidney cancer. The J gene is TRBJ2-3, the V gene TRBV5-1; tentative D call: TRBD1 (6 bases). The CDR3 DNA is TGCGCCAGCAGCCCCGACCCCATTCGAGACAGGTACGCAGATACGCAGTATTTT. Residues: CASSPDPIRDRYADTQYF.